The next 30 T cell receptor beta chains were all read from a single sample in a study of T cell responses to AZD1222 COVID-19 vaccine (dated by TCRdb to the early 2020s). The time point label on this specimen signifies: baseline before first vaccination. Library creation used the immunoSEQ multiplex PCR assay. As stored in TCRdb, this immuneACCESS dataset retains in-frame rearrangements with V and J assigned. A fraction of the clones does not appear; measured against another copy, unresolved V genes explain less than half of the discrepancy, and the remainder lacks a known reason. The sample profile shows 150,000 to 200,000 clones; 70% to 90% of them were found once. Approximately 0.5% of the sample comes from the top ten. Here the sequenced sample was peripheral blood, taken on day 0 of AZD1222 vaccination. These receptors came from an adult in good health.

J is TRBJ2-7 and V is TRBV27; D might be TRBD1 (6 bases). The germline gives CDR1 MNHEY, CDR2 SMNVEV (reference sequence). The CDR3 totals 14 residues. V lost 3 bases, J lost 2 bases, and 11 bases lay in between. CDR3 in amino acids: CASSFGQGTYEQYF. The CDR3 DNA sequence: TGTGCCAGCAGTTTCGGGCAGGGGACCTACGAGCAGTACTTC.

This chain joins TRBV28 and TRBJ2-5; no clear D. V lost 6 bases to trimming and J lost 5 bases, with 19 bases between them. Germline CDR1 and CDR2: MDHEN and SYDVKM. The CDR3 consists of 15 residues. This chain's CDR3 is CASSRLFGSGETQYF. In DNA, the CDR3 is TGTGCCAGCAGCCGCCTGTTCGGGTCTGGGGAGACCCAGTACTTC. The entire variable domain, with the rest obtained from reference TRBV28 and TRBJ2-5, is as follows: DVKVTQSSRYLVKRTGEKVFLECVQDMDHENMFWYRQDPGLGLRLIYFSYDVKMKEKGDIPEGYSVSREKKERFSLILESASTNQTSMYLCASSRLFGSGETQYFGPGTRLLVL.

V is TRBV10-3 and J is TRBJ2-7; 9 nucleotides line up with TRBD1. Germline V gene sequence: CDR1 ENHRY, CDR2 SYGVKD. The CDR3 extends over 15 amino acids. The trim removed 2 bases at V and 3 bases at J, leaving 5 bases unmatched. Here the CDR3 DNA reads TGTGCCATCAGTGAGATAGGGACAGGGAACTACGAGCAGTACTTC. Amino acids: CAISEIGTGNYEQYF.

The chain uses TRBV24-1 and TRBJ2-1; the match to TRBD2 covers 8 bases. The CDR3 length is 15 residues. Germline-derived CDR1 and CDR2 are KGHDR and SFDVKD. The junction had 8 bases not matched to a gene; V was cut back by 5 bases and J by 6 bases. Here the CDR3 reads CATSVYSGGLNEQFF. The CDR3 DNA reads as TGTGCCACCAGTGTTTACAGCGGGGGACTCAATGAGCAGTTCTTC.

This rearrangement joins TRBV21-1 to TRBJ2-7; no DNA check was done on the table's D call, TRBD2. TRBV21-1 represents a pseudogene. CDR3 length: 14 amino acids. CDR3 sequence: CASSTRGDPDEQYF. CDR3 in DNA: TGTGCCAGCAGCACGCGGGGGGACCCCGACGAGCAGTACTTC.

This chain's CDR3 is CASSQGIAGGNEQFF. CDR3 bases: TGTGCCAGCAGCCAAGGCATAGCGGGAGGCAATGAGCAGTTCTTC. V is TRBV14 and J is TRBJ2-1; 10 positions agree with TRBD2. Germline CDR1 is SGHDN and CDR2 is FVKESK. CDR3 length: 15 residues. The V and J ends lost 1 base and 6 bases, in that order; junction bases with no gene match: 3.

This chain connects TRBV5-8 to TRBJ2-3, with 14 bases lining up with TRBD2. From germline, CDR1 is SGHTS and CDR2 YDEGEE. The CDR3 contains 16 residues. The junction had 2 bases not matched to a gene; V was cut back by 2 bases and J by 3 bases. CDR3 in DNA: TGTGCCAGCAGCTTCGGGACTAGCGGGAGTACAGATACGCAGTATTTT. This encodes CASSFGTSGSTDTQYF.

This chain joins TRBV6-1 and TRBJ2-1, with D possibly called TRBD1 or TRBD2 (5 bases each). Trimming removed 1 base from V and 2 bases from J, with 12 bases in between. CDR3 length equals 16 residues. Germline-derived CDR1 and CDR2 are MNHNS and SASEGT. CDR3 coding DNA: TGTGCCAGCAGTGAAGACTGGGGGAACACCTACAATGAGCAGTTCTTC. Protein product: CASSEDWGNTYNEQFF.

J is TRBJ1-6 and V is TRBV4-1; D uncertain. V was clipped by 4 bases and J by 0 bases, with 7 bases between them. The CDR3 totals 15 residues. Germline CDR1 and CDR2: MGHRA and YSYEKL. The CDR3 reads CASSLGPSYNSPLHF. The CDR3 nucleotides read TGCGCCAGCAGCCTCGGGCCCTCCTATAATTCACCCCTCCACTTT.

The chain couples TRBV18 to TRBJ1-4, with 9 bases lining up with TRBD1. The germline CDR1 and CDR2 sequences are KGHSH and LQKENI. Unmatched junction bases numbered 13, after V lost 6 bases and J lost 8 bases. This CDR3 is 16 amino acids long. CDR3 DNA: TGTGCCAGCTCCGAAATCCTAGGGACAGGGACCGAAAAACTGTTTTTT. Translated, it gives CASSEILGTGTEKLFF.

V is TRBV28 and J is TRBJ1-1, with 12 bases that match TRBD1. Germline V gene data show CDR1 as MDHEN and CDR2 as SYDVKM. The CDR3 totals 16 residues. Losses at the gene ends were 6 bases for V and 0 bases for J; bases not matched to a gene: 5. The DNA of the CDR3 is TGTGCCAGCAGACCGGGACAGGGGGCCTTGAACACTGAAGCTTTCTTT. Translation gives CASRPGQGALNTEAFF.

The rearrangement links TRBV7-2 to TRBJ2-3; D is unclear. In germline, CDR1 is SGHTA, CDR2 FQGNSA. The CDR3 loop spans 11 amino acids. V gave up 5 bases and J gave up 5 bases, with 5 bases separating them. The chain's CDR3 is CASSNIDTQYF. The CDR3 DNA reads as TGTGCCAGCAGCAACATAGATACGCAGTATTTT.

The genes are TRBV6-6 and TRBJ1-4, with 12 bases matching TRBD1. CDR3 size: 17 residues. Germline trimming cut 5 bases from V and 8 bases from J; bases unmatched to any gene: 12. Germline V CDR1 and CDR2: MNHNY, SVGAGI (reference sequence). In DNA form, the CDR3 reads TGTGCCAGCAGTCCCGGGACAGGGGGCGCGTGGAAAGAAAAACTGTTTTTT. It yields the protein CASSPGTGGAWKEKLFF.

V is TRBV7-8 and J is TRBJ1-1; 8 bases are a match to TRBD1. V lost 5 bases, J lost 11 bases, and 13 bases stayed unmatched. This CDR3 is 14 amino acids long. CDR1 and CDR2 from the germline V gene are SGHVS and FQNEAQ. CDR3 region: CASSGAGQAPTAFF. The CDR3 coding sequence is TGTGCCAGCAGCGGGGCGGGACAGGCCCCGACCGCTTTCTTT. The full variable domain, its missing parts supplied by reference TRBV7-8 and TRBJ1-1, is GAGVSQSPRYKVAKRGQDVALRCDPISGHVSLFWYQQALGQGPEFLTYFQNEAQLDKSGLPSDRFFAERPEGSVSTLKIQRTQQEDSAVYLCASSGAGQAPTAFFGQGTRLTVV.

The chain uses TRBV7-9 and TRBJ1-3; 7 bases fit TRBD1. The CDR3 contains 15 residues. Per germline, CDR1 SEHNR and CDR2 FQNEAQ (reference sequence). The V and J ends lost 5 bases and 2 bases, in that order; junction bases with no gene match: 6. The CDR3 loop reads CASSAFQGAGNTIYF. The CDR3 DNA is TGTGCCAGCAGCGCGTTCCAGGGGGCTGGAAACACCATATATTTT. The variable domain in full, with the rest retrieved from reference TRBV7-9 and TRBJ1-3, is DTGVSQNPRHKITKRGQNVTFRCDPISEHNRLYWYRQTLGQGPEFLTYFQNEAQLEKSRLLSDRFSAERPKGSFSTLEIQRTEQGDSAMYLCASSAFQGAGNTIYFGEGSWLTVV.

The chain uses TRBV29-1 and TRBJ1-1, with 10 bases aligning to TRBD1. The length of the CDR3 is 14 residues. Germline trimming cut 4 bases from V and 0 bases from J; bases unmatched to any gene: 2. Looked up from germline, CDR1 is SQVTM and CDR2 is ANQGSEA. CDR3 sequence: CSVATGGVNTEAFF. The CDR3 region has the DNA TGCAGCGTTGCGACAGGGGGCGTGAACACTGAAGCTTTCTTT.

The CDR3 loop is CASSLKLPGLFTGELFF. The CDR3 nucleotides are TGTGCCAGCAGCTTAAAACTCCCGGGACTCTTCACCGGGGAGCTGTTTTTT. V is TRBV7-8 and J is TRBJ2-2; maybe TRBD2 (6 bases). Germline assignment: CDR1 SGHVS and CDR2 FQNEAQ. The CDR3 extends over 17 amino acids. V was clipped by 2 bases and J by 4 bases, with 17 bases between them.

This sequence joins TRBV6-2 or TRBV6-3 and TRBJ2-2; weak D call: TRBD1 (5 bases). Germline lookup yields CDR1 MNHEY and CDR2 SVGEGT. The germline V and J ends were trimmed by 3 bases and 12 bases, with 11 bases remaining between them. The CDR3 contains 12 residues. The CDR3 reads CASSYGQGKLFF. DNA of the CDR3: TGTGCCAGCAGTTATGGGCAGGGAAAGCTGTTTTTT.

The chain couples TRBV11-2 to TRBJ1-2; D possibly corresponds to TRBD1 (6 bases). Germline values: CDR1 SGHAT, CDR2 FQNNGV. Trimming removed 5 bases at V and 7 bases at J, with 14 bases between. The CDR3 is 13 residues long. The CDR3 sequence: CASSPRQVGGYTF. The CDR3, as DNA: TGTGCCAGCAGCCCCCGACAGGTGGGTGGCTACACCTTC.

This clone appeared a single time. The chain uses TRBV2 and TRBJ1-5; 9 bases are a match to TRBD1. The germline CDR1 and CDR2 sequences are SNHLY and FYNNEI. CDR3 size: 15 residues. Losses at the gene ends were 4 bases for V and 8 bases for J; bases not matched to a gene: 9. The CDR3 DNA follows: TGTGCCAGCAGTGTAAGGACAGGGGCGGGTAAGCCCCAGCATTTT. Translated, it gives CASSVRTGAGKPQHF.

The chain joins TRBV15 to TRBJ2-3, with 10 bases aligning to TRBD2. V lost 0 bases and J lost 4; bases outside the gene matches: 1. CDR1 LNHNV and CDR2 YYDKDF come from the germline V gene (reference sequence). The CDR3 has 15 amino acids. The CDR3 nucleotides read TGTGCCACCAGCAGAGAAGCGGGGGGGGCAGATACGCAGTATTTT. Protein sequence: CATSREAGGADTQYF.

The chain couples TRBV18 to TRBJ1-3; D call uncertain. V lost 1 base and J 1 base, leaving 17 bases between the germline ends. Germline-derived CDR1 and CDR2 are KGHSH and LQKENI. CDR3 length equals 18 residues. This chain's CDR3 is CASSPRGGPSSSGNTIYF. As DNA, the CDR3 is TGTGCCAGCTCACCACGGGGAGGGCCATCCTCTTCTGGAAACACCATATATTTT.

The genes are TRBV9 and TRBJ1-2, with D possibly TRBD1 on 5 matching bases. Trimming took 3 bases from V and 4 from J, leaving 22 bases between them. The CDR3 is 17 amino acids. The V gene's germline CDR1 is SGDLS and CDR2 YYNGEE. The CDR3 protein is CASSATGDPNELYGYTF. The CDR3 bases are TGTGCCAGCAGCGCAACAGGAGATCCGAACGAACTCTATGGCTACACCTTC.

The rearrangement uses TRBV27 and TRBJ2-7, with TRBD1 identical over 8 bases. CDR3 length: 14 amino acids. V lost 5 bases, J lost 4 bases, and 7 bases stayed unmatched. The V gene's germline CDR1 is MNHEY and CDR2 SMNVEV (reference sequence). The CDR3 bases are TGTGCCAGCAGTCCGAGACAGGGGAAATACGAGCAGTACTTC. As protein: CASSPRQGKYEQYF.

Only a few counts were recorded for this clone. The CDR3 is CASSQGPAESYEQYF. For the CDR3, the DNA is TGTGCCAGCAGCCAAGGACCTGCGGAGTCCTACGAGCAGTACTTC. V is TRBV3-1 (or the pseudogene TRBV3-2) and J is TRBJ2-7; D remains unclear. Per the germline V gene, CDR1 is LGHDT and CDR2 is YNNKEL (reference sequence). CDR3 length: 15 amino acids. V lost 1 base and J 1 base, leaving 11 bases between the germline ends.

The chain combines TRBV5-1 with TRBJ2-5; no reliable D call. Germline V gene sequence: CDR1 SGHRS, CDR2 YFSETQ. The germline V and J ends were trimmed by 0 bases and 2 bases, with 8 bases remaining between them. The length of the CDR3 is 14 residues. The CDR3 DNA follows: TGCGCCAGCAGCTTGGAGGTCAGTCAAGAGACCCAGTACTTC. Encoded protein: CASSLEVSQETQYF.

The V call is TRBV7-3, the J call TRBJ1-4; D ambiguous. Germline assignment: CDR1 SGHTA and CDR2 FQGTGA. The CDR3 spans 12 residues. Deletions cut 8 bases from V and 4 bases from J, with 8 bases between. CDR3: CASLGLNEKLFF. The CDR3 region has the DNA TGTGCCAGCTTGGGCCTTAATGAAAAACTGTTTTTT.

The gene calls are TRBV7-9 and TRBJ1-6; 7 bases fit TRBD1. Losses at the gene ends were 1 base for V and 5 bases for J; bases not matched to a gene: 8. This CDR3 contains 17 residues. Germline loops: CDR1 SEHNR, CDR2 FQNEAQ (reference sequence). The chain's CDR3 is CASSLVVGTGDNSPLHF. CDR3 nucleotides: TGTGCCAGCAGCTTAGTTGTGGGAACAGGGGATAATTCACCCCTCCACTTT.

This chain links TRBV7-9 with TRBJ2-3; 9 bases match TRBD2. The CDR3 is 16 residues long. The germline V gene has CDR1 SEHNR and CDR2 FQNEAQ (reference sequence). V trimming: 5 bases; J trimming: 0 bases; junction bases outside the gene matches: 6. The CDR3 coding sequence is TGTGCCAGCAGCGCGATTAGCGGGGGAAGCACAGATACGCAGTATTTT. Its protein product is CASSAISGGSTDTQYF. The full variable domain, completed using reference TRBV7-9 and TRBJ2-3, is DTGVSQNPRHKITKRGQNVTFRCDPISEHNRLYWYRQTLGQGPEFLTYFQNEAQLEKSRLLSDRFSAERPKGSFSTLEIQRTEQGDSAMYLCASSAISGGSTDTQYFGPGTRLTVL.

The V gene is TRBV15, the J gene TRBJ1-1, with D unclear. V was pared by 7 bases and J by 0 bases, with 15 bases between. CDR1 LNHNV and CDR2 YYDKDF come from the germline V gene (reference sequence). This CDR3 is 15 amino acids long. CDR3 sequence (DNA): TGTGCCACCACCCAAGGGAGACCCATGAACACTGAAGCTTTCTTT. It translates to CATTQGRPMNTEAFF.